The clone carrying this TCR beta chain has a count of ten or more. This entry belongs to a study of CD8+CD57+ T cells in acquired aplastic anemia. Looking at the study overall: An average of around 3.5 ug of DNA was obtained from sorted CD4+ and CD8+ cells.

Profiling that covered TCR beta VDJ and CDR3 relied on genomic DNA as its template. In TCRdb, the reads were re-called with MiXCR into one record per CDR3 protein. The sample comprises about 130,000 distinct CDR3 sequences, 48% of which are singletons, and 2% to 3% rests with the top ten. The CDR3 is 12 amino acids. V lost 8 bases and J 3 bases, leaving 11 bases between the germline ends. Per the germline V gene, CDR1 is MNHNS and CDR2 is SASEGT. The TCR comes from a human donor in good health, serving as a control. The sample consisted of sorted CD4+, CD8+, or CD8+CD57+ T cells (not recorded which) from PBMCs. The chain combines TRBV6-1 with TRBJ2-7; D ambiguous. CDR3 DNA sequence: TGTGCCAGCTTCGAGAATAACTACGAGCAGTACTTC. Its protein is CASFENNYEQYF.